The 22 T cell receptor beta chains below come from one sample, sequenced in a study of regulatory T cells in long-lasting Graves disease. Combining iRepertoire HTBI primers with Arm-PCR of CDR3 regions, the authors built TCR beta libraries. TCRdb passed the multiplex PCR reads through MiXCR, listing each CDR3 protein once. The table has about 610,000 distinct CDR3 sequences, 16% seen once; the top ten hold around 11%. Time point here: newly diagnosed GD, antithyroid drugs for less than 3 months. Isolated PBMC RNA provided the starting material for the TCR library. The same sample was also used in a study of T cells in Graves' hyperthyroidism and ophthalmopathy.

The sample in question was peripheral blood mononuclear cells (PBMCs), obtained at new diagnosis, from a patient treated with antithyroid drugs. These receptors were collected from a young man with Graves disease.

In its sample, this clonotype was seen once. The V and J genes are TRBV6-9 and TRBJ2-7; tentative D call: TRBD2 (6 bases). The CDR3 consists of 14 residues. The germline gives CDR1 MNHGY, CDR2 SVAAGI. V was shortened by 4 bases and J by 7 bases, with 17 bases between the two germline ends. CDR3 bases: TGTGCCAGCAGTTCGTCGCCCGGGGGTAAAGAGCAGTACTTC. It is translated as CASSSSPGGKEQYF.

The chain joins TRBV19 to TRBJ1-5; TRBD1 aligns across 9 bases. The length of the CDR3 is 15 residues. The germline V gene has CDR1 LNHDA and CDR2 SQIVND (reference sequence). J gave up 7 bases and V 4 bases, and 8 bases lay outside the gene matches. The CDR3: CASSRVDRGTQPQHF. CDR3 coding DNA: TGTGCCAGTAGTAGGGTCGACAGGGGGACACAGCCCCAGCATTTT.

The chain has TRBV5-4 and TRBJ2-1; either TRBD1 or TRBD2 may fit D (5 bases each). The CDR3 has 15 amino acids. V was shortened by 6 bases and J by 5 bases, with 18 bases between the two germline ends. Per the germline V gene, CDR1 is SGHNT and CDR2 is YYREEE (reference sequence). In nucleotides, the CDR3 is TGTGCCAGCAAAGCCCACCGAGGGGCCGACAATGAGCAGTTCTTC. This codes for CASKAHRGADNEQFF. Full variable domain (remainder filled in from reference TRBV5-4 and TRBJ2-1): ETGVTQSPTHLIKTRGQQVTLRCSSQSGHNTVSWYQQALGQGPQFIFQYYREEENGRGNFPPRFSGLQFPNYSSELNVNALELDDSALYLCASKAHRGADNEQFFGPGTRLTVL.

The chain has TRBV7-3 and TRBJ2-7, with 8 positions matching TRBD1. The CDR3 extends over 16 amino acids. Unmatched junction bases numbered 13, after V lost 6 bases and J lost 3 bases. Per the germline V gene, CDR1 is SGHTA and CDR2 is FQGTGA. DNA of the CDR3: TGTGCCAGCAGACATACTCTAGGGGACAGGAACTACGAGCAGTACTTC. Protein product: CASRHTLGDRNYEQYF.

This clonotype has just a few counts. The chain couples TRBV20-1 to TRBJ1-2; D is unclear. Trimming left V 5 bases short and J 4 bases short, with 23 bases between. Germline loops: CDR1 DFQATT, CDR2 SNEGSKA (reference sequence). The CDR3 contains 16 residues. The DNA for the CDR3 is TGCAGTGCTCGCCGGGATTTTACCAACCTGGGCTATGGCTACACCTTC. Amino acids: CSARRDFTNLGYGYTF.

This clonotype occurred a few times. J is TRBJ2-7 and V is TRBV20-1; 8 nucleotides align to TRBD2. This CDR3 comprises 14 residues. Germline CDR1 reads DFQATT; CDR2 reads SNEGSKA (reference sequence). The ends lost 6 bases at V and 0 bases at J; junction bases unmatched: 7. The CDR3 sequence: CSAPGGSFSYEQYF. As DNA, the CDR3 is TGCAGTGCCCCGGGGGGGAGTTTCTCCTACGAGCAGTACTTC.

As regards this clonotype: A much larger clone differs from this one at a single base, so this may be a read error. The chain combines TRBV20-1 with TRBJ2-3, with D perhaps TRBD2 (6 bases). The CDR3 loop spans 16 amino acids. Germline-derived CDR1 and CDR2 are DFQATT and SNEGSKA (reference sequence). Trimming left V 3 bases short and J 2 bases short, with 18 bases between. CDR3 DNA: TGCAGTGCTAGGGGGACGACTGGCGGGACCACAGATACGCAGTATTTT. Translation: CSARGTTGGTTDTQYF.

This clonotype has just a few counts. The rearrangement uses TRBV18 and TRBJ1-5, with a possible D match to TRBD1 (6 bases). The CDR3 is 15 amino acids. The V gene's germline CDR1 is KGHSH and CDR2 LQKENI. V was trimmed by 4 bases and J by 2 bases, leaving 12 bases between them. This CDR3 is CASSRLQGGNQPQHF. In nucleotides, the CDR3 is TGTGCCAGCTCACGCTTACAGGGTGGCAATCAGCCCCAGCATTTT.

In its sample, this clonotype was seen a few times. Germline and junction disagree at one end, which may indicate a read error. J is TRBJ1-6 and V is TRBV28, with D uncertain. The CDR3 sequence is 14 residues long. From germline, CDR1 is MDHEN and CDR2 SYDVKM. The CDR3 reads CASSSGSYNSPLHF. For the CDR3, the DNA is TGTGCCAGCAGTTCGGGATCCTATAATTCACCTCTCCACTTT.

This clonotype was detected many times. V gene TRBV6-1 combines with J gene TRBJ2-6, with D perhaps assigned TRBD1 or TRBD2 (5 bases each). Germline CDR1 reads MNHNS; CDR2 reads SASEGT. Trimming cost V 6 bases and J 2 bases, with 11 bases left between them. This CDR3 has 15 residues. The CDR3 DNA follows: TGTGCCAGCAGCCAGAGGGGAGCTGGGGCCAACGTCCTGACTTTC. As protein: CASSQRGAGANVLTF.

V usage is TRBV10-1 and J usage is TRBJ2-1; D ambiguous. CDR1 WNHNN and CDR2 SYGVQD come from the germline V gene (reference sequence). This CDR3 spans 13 amino acids. With 4 bases removed from V and 9 bases from J, the gap between germline ends came to 13 bases. This chain's CDR3 is CASSVSRASEQFF. As DNA, the CDR3 is TGCGCCAGCAGTGTGTCTAGGGCTTCTGAGCAGTTCTTC.

The sample holds many counts of this clonotype. The V and J genes are TRBV20-1 and TRBJ2-7; weak D call: TRBD2 (6 bases). The V end lost 5 bases, the J end lost 0 bases, and 17 bases lay between the germline ends. Germline V CDR1 and CDR2: DFQATT, SNEGSKA (reference sequence). This CDR3 comprises 15 residues. This CDR3 reads CSAPGEAGPSYEQYF. CDR3 DNA: TGCAGTGCTCCTGGGGAGGCGGGGCCCTCCTACGAGCAGTACTTC.

This clonotype appeared a few times. The rearrangement joins TRBV7-9 to TRBJ2-7, with 8 bases matching TRBD2. The CDR3 sequence is 15 residues long. Germline trimming cut 5 bases from V and 3 bases from J; bases unmatched to any gene: 9. Germline V gene sequence: CDR1 SEHNR, CDR2 FQNEAQ (reference sequence). For the CDR3, the DNA is TGTGCCAGCAGCCTCCCAGGACTAGCTATCTACGAGCAGTACTTC. Protein: CASSLPGLAIYEQYF.

This chain's CDR3 is CSALPRGLYEQYF. In nucleotides, the CDR3 is TGCAGTGCTCTCCCTCGGGGACTTTACGAGCAGTACTTC. The chain is built from TRBV20-1 and TRBJ2-7; a weak D match, TRBD2 (6 bases). The V gene's germline CDR1 is DFQATT and CDR2 SNEGSKA (reference sequence). CDR3 length: 13 amino acids. The ends were cut back, 5 bases at V and 4 bases at J, with 15 bases in the middle.

This clonotype came up a few times. V usage is TRBV6-1 and J usage is TRBJ2-1; either TRBD1 or TRBD2 may fit D (5 bases each). Looked up from germline, CDR1 is MNHNS and CDR2 is SASEGT. The ends were cut back, 7 bases at V and 5 bases at J, with 9 bases in the middle. The CDR3 is made up of 12 amino acids. CDR3 region: CASTGTHNEQFF. The CDR3 DNA sequence: TGTGCCAGCACAGGGACCCACAATGAGCAGTTCTTC.

Ten or more counts support this clonotype. The chain carries TRBV15 and TRBJ2-1, with a weak D call TRBD2 (5 bases). The germline V gene encodes CDR1 LNHNV and CDR2 YYDKDF (reference sequence). CDR3 length: 16 residues. V lost 6 bases and J 0 bases, leaving 15 bases between the germline ends. The DNA of the CDR3 is TGTGCCACCAGGGGTTGGGGAGAAAGCTCCTACAATGAGCAGTTCTTC. Translation: CATRGWGESSYNEQFF.

The count of this clonotype is one. The gene calls are TRBV3-1 and TRBJ2-5; 8 bases agree with TRBD2. The CDR3 runs 18 residues. CDR1 is LGHDT and CDR2 is YNNKEL in the germline V gene (reference sequence). The J segment lost 2 bases and the V segment lost 5 bases, leaving 16 bases of the junction unmatched. The DNA for the CDR3 is TGTGCCAGCAGCGAAAGGGGGGTGGGGACTAGGTCTCAAGAGACCCAGTACTTC. This gives the protein CASSERGVGTRSQETQYF.

This clonotype appeared many times. J is TRBJ2-1 and V is TRBV7-9; D is possibly TRBD2 (6 bases). This CDR3 comprises 12 residues. V dropped 7 bases and J dropped 9 bases, with 13 bases sitting between them. Germline V gives CDR1 SEHNR, CDR2 FQNEAQ (reference sequence). CDR3 nucleotide sequence: TGTGCCAGCACCGGGGAGGAGAGTGAGCAGTTCTTC. Its translation is CASTGEESEQFF.

CDR3 region: CASSLRAAGSVYTGELFF. The CDR3, as DNA: TGTGCCAGCAGCTTACGGGCCGCGGGCTCGGTGTATACCGGGGAGCTGTTTTTT. This rearrangement joins TRBV7-8 to TRBJ2-2; TRBD2 might be the D (5 bases). CDR3 length: 18 residues. Germline CDR1 reads SGHVS; CDR2 reads FQNEAQ. V was shortened by 2 bases and J by 5 bases, with 21 bases between the two germline ends. The full variable domain, in which reference TRBV7-8 and TRBJ2-2 provide the parts outside the CDR3, is GAGVSQSPRYKVAKRGQDVALRCDPISGHVSLFWYQQALGQGPEFLTYFQNEAQLDKSGLPSDRFFAERPEGSVSTLKIQRTQQEDSAVYLCASSLRAAGSVYTGELFFGEGSRLTVL.

This clonotype was counted ten times or more. The chain carries TRBV27 and TRBJ2-7; 13 positions match TRBD2. The CDR3 extends over 14 amino acids. Trimming cost V 5 bases and J 5 bases; bases outside gene matches: 3. Looked up from germline, CDR1 is MNHEY and CDR2 is SMNVEV (reference sequence). DNA of the CDR3: TGTGCCAGCAGTACACTAGCGGGAGGGGACGAGCAGTACTTC. Encoded protein: CASSTLAGGDEQYF.

In its sample, this clonotype was seen many times. The chain joins TRBV6-1 to TRBJ1-3; D is unclear. This CDR3 has 14 amino acids. Trimming left V 6 bases short and J 0 bases short, with 9 bases between. CDR1 and CDR2 from the germline V gene are MNHNS and SASEGT. CDR3 coding DNA: TGTGCCAGCAGCAGCGGAAGCTCTGGAAACACCATATATTTT. Its translation: CASSSGSSGNTIYF.

In its sample, this clonotype was seen many times. The J gene is TRBJ2-2, the V gene TRBV27; D unresolved. The CDR3 spans 13 residues. CDR1 is MNHEY and CDR2 is SMNVEV in the germline V gene (reference sequence). V was pared by 7 bases and J by 6 bases, with 12 bases between. Here the CDR3 reads CASTLRAAGELFF. In nucleotides, the CDR3 is TGTGCCAGCACCCTAAGGGCTGCCGGGGAGCTGTTTTTT.